This TCR beta chain was identified during a study of Tregs in tolerant kidney transplant recipients. General observations from the study: Validation in larger populations is needed because few patients were studied. No direct test of biological reproducibility was done here.

Clones were sequenced by immunoSEQ multiplex PCR, and TCRdb holds only the in-frame ones, with some missing. Of some 250,000 clones listed, about 86% were seen once; the top ten hold over 0.5%. In regard to this clone: The antigen is undetermined.

CD4+CD25+CD127- Tregs, CD4+CD25- non-Tregs, CD4 and CD8 cells were sorted. This TCR was sampled from a human donor in good health. The sample was CD4+ T cells from blood.

CDR3 sequence: CASILLGGQENEKLFF. In DNA form, the CDR3 reads TGCGCCAGCATCCTCTTGGGGGGACAGGAGAATGAAAAACTGTTTTTT. V and J are TRBV23-1 and TRBJ1-4; 8 nucleotides align to TRBD1. TRBV23-1 is classed as an ORF, of uncertain function. J was trimmed by 5 bases and V by 7 bases; bases with no gene match: 12. The CDR3 sequence is 16 residues long.